Each of the 31 T cell receptor beta chains below was sequenced from the same sample in a study of T cell responses to AZD1222 COVID-19 vaccine. Clones were sequenced by immunoSEQ multiplex PCR, and TCRdb holds only the in-frame ones, with some missing. Here the sample spans just under 35,000 clones, just over 85% being singletons. The material sequenced was peripheral blood, taken 28 days after the second AZD1222 dose. The receptors were gathered from an adult who received the AZD1222 COVID-19 vaccine.

The table lists this clone with a few counts. V gene TRBV3-1 (or the pseudogene TRBV3-2) combines with J gene TRBJ2-3; 10 nucleotides match TRBD2. The V segment lost 0 bases and the J segment 8 bases; nucleotides outside the gene matches: 8. Germline V gene lookup returns CDR1 LGHDT and CDR2 YNNKEL (reference sequence). The CDR3 is made up of 16 amino acids. The CDR3 DNA sequence: TGTGCCAGCAGCCAAGATCCAGCGGGGGGGGCTGGTACGCAGTATTTT. Translating it yields CASSQDPAGGAGTQYF.

The CDR3 sequence: CASSARTGDVSDGYTF. As DNA, the CDR3 is TGTGCCAGTAGTGCCCGGACAGGGGATGTCTCGGATGGCTACACCTTC. This chain uses TRBV19 with TRBJ1-2; 9 nucleotides line up with TRBD1. The germline V gene has CDR1 LNHDA and CDR2 SQIVND (reference sequence). The junction had 13 bases not matched to a gene; V was cut back by 5 bases and J by 6 bases. The CDR3 has 16 amino acids.

This clone appeared once. V and J are TRBV24-1 and TRBJ1-6; D unclear. Germline V gene sequence: CDR1 KGHDR, CDR2 SFDVKD. This CDR3 is 13 amino acids long. Trimming removed 11 bases at V and 1 base at J, with 8 bases between. CDR3 residues: CASSGSYNSPLHF. In nucleotides, the CDR3 is TGTGCCAGCTCCGGGTCCTATAATTCACCCCTCCACTTT.

The chain is built from TRBV5-5 and TRBJ2-7; 7 positions agree with TRBD1. V gave up 0 bases and J gave up 12 bases; unmatched junction bases: 3. The CDR3 extends over 11 amino acids. Germline V lookup: CDR1 SGHKS, CDR2 YYEKEE (reference sequence). The CDR3 loop is CASSLGQGRYF. The CDR3, as DNA: TGTGCCAGCAGCTTGGGACAGGGAAGGTACTTC.

V and J are TRBV7-2 and TRBJ1-2; tentatively, D is TRBD1 (5 bases). Per the germline V gene, CDR1 is SGHTA and CDR2 is FQGNSA. V lost 1 base to trimming and J lost 8 bases, with 17 bases between them. This CDR3 contains 15 residues. CDR3 bases: TGTGCCAGCAGCTTAGAAGCAGGGAGGGAAGAAGGCTACACCTTC. Translated, it gives CASSLEAGREEGYTF.

The chain employs TRBV19 and TRBJ1-6; a weak D match, TRBD1 (5 bases). V gave up 6 bases and J gave up 8 bases, with 17 bases separating them. CDR1 is LNHDA, CDR2 SQIVND, per germline (reference sequence). This CDR3 spans 15 amino acids. The CDR3, as DNA: TGTGCCAGTAGAAAAGGGACCGCTGGGGATTCACCCCTCCACTTT. This gives the protein CASRKGTAGDSPLHF.

The V gene is TRBV24-1, the J gene TRBJ2-6; 7 bases are shared with TRBD1. CDR1 and CDR2 (germline): KGHDR, SFDVKD. The V and J ends lost 6 bases and 3 bases, in that order; junction bases with no gene match: 10. The CDR3 is made up of 17 amino acids. In DNA, the CDR3 is TGTGCCACCAGTCCCTATTCGACAGGGATTGGGGCCAACGTCCTGACTTTC. Amino acid sequence: CATSPYSTGIGANVLTF.

DNA of the CDR3: TGTGCCAGCAGCGAGCAGAACACTGAAGCTTTCTTT. Translation gives CASSEQNTEAFF. This chain connects TRBV12-3 or TRBV12-4 to TRBJ1-1; D gene unclear. The CDR3 is 12 residues long. V shed 6 bases and J shed 1 base, with 6 bases lying between them.

This clone was detected only once. This chain connects TRBV5-3 to TRBJ2-2, with TRBD2 identical over 11 bases. TRBV5-3 is sorted into the ORF group, with uncertain function. The CDR3 has 18 amino acids. The V gene end was trimmed by 3 bases and the J gene end by 6 bases; junction bases not matched to a gene: 13. The CDR3 region is CARSSRNTSGSLPGELFF. The CDR3 bases are TGTGCCAGAAGCTCACGTAATACTAGCGGGAGTTTACCCGGGGAGCTGTTTTTT.

The J gene is TRBJ1-6, the V gene TRBV18; D is unresolved. CDR3 length equals 15 residues. Looked up from germline, CDR1 is KGHSH and CDR2 is LQKENI. Trimming took off 2 bases at V and 5 bases at J, with 10 bases between the two ends. DNA of the CDR3: TGTGCCAGCTCACCATGGGCAGCAAATAATTCACCCCTCCACTTT. It translates to CASSPWAANNSPLHF.

This chain joins TRBV30 and TRBJ1-1; weak D call: TRBD1 (6 bases). Germline CDR1 reads GTSNPN; CDR2 reads SVGIG (reference sequence). The CDR3 covers 16 residues. V was trimmed by 4 bases and J by 1 base, leaving 19 bases between them. CDR3 sequence (DNA): TGTGCCTGGAAGGCTGGGGGGGCGAGATGGAACACTGAAGCTTTCTTT. Amino acid sequence: CAWKAGGARWNTEAFF.

The rearrangement links TRBV27 to TRBJ1-4; a weak D match, TRBD1 (5 bases). CDR1 and CDR2 (germline): MNHEY, SMNVEV (reference sequence). V lost 4 bases, J lost 7 bases, and 10 bases lay in between. The CDR3 is 13 amino acids. The CDR3 sequence is CASSSHRFEKLFF. The CDR3 DNA is TGTGCCAGCAGTTCGCACAGGTTTGAAAAACTGTTTTTT. The whole variable domain, filled in from reference TRBV27 and TRBJ1-4, reads EAQVTQNPRYLITVTGKKLTVTCSQNMNHEYMSWYRQDPGLGLRQIYYSMNVEVTDKGDVPEGYKVSRKEKRNFPLILESPSPNQTSLYFCASSSHRFEKLFFGSGTQLSVL.

This clone is labeled large. The rearrangement uses TRBV4-1 and TRBJ2-7; 8 bases are a match to TRBD2. Germline CDR1 MGHRA, CDR2 YSYEKL. J lost 1 base, V lost 1 base, and 9 bases had no gene match. CDR3 size: 17 residues. The CDR3 loop reads CASSQVGASGSSYEQYF. The CDR3 nucleotides are TGCGCCAGCAGCCAAGTTGGGGCTAGCGGGTCTTCCTACGAGCAGTACTTC.

This clone was counted a few times. The gene calls are TRBV29-1 and TRBJ1-2; maybe TRBD1 (6 bases). Per germline, CDR1 SQVTM and CDR2 ANQGSEA. V shed 5 bases and J shed 7 bases, with 17 bases lying between them. The CDR3 length is 13 residues. CDR3 in DNA: TGCAGCGTTTCACAGGGAGCGGAGAGTGGCTACACCTTC. Translated: CSVSQGAESGYTF.

As DNA, the CDR3 is TGCGCCAGCAGCACCGGGACAGCCCAAAAACTGTTTTTT. This gives the protein CASSTGTAQKLFF. This chain joins TRBV4-1 and TRBJ1-4, with 7 bases that match TRBD1. The CDR3 sequence is 13 residues long. Germline CDR1 MGHRA, CDR2 YSYEKL. V shed 5 bases and J 9 bases; nucleotides not matched to a gene: 6.

The chain recombines TRBV5-4 with TRBJ2-2; possibly TRBD2 for D (6 bases). Trimming cost V 2 bases and J 6 bases, with 14 bases left between them. This CDR3 comprises 15 residues. Germline CDR1 is SGHNT and CDR2 is YYREEE (reference sequence). The CDR3 sequence: CASSFGGNRPGELFF. CDR3 sequence (DNA): TGTGCCAGCAGCTTTGGGGGGAATCGGCCCGGGGAGCTGTTTTTT.

The V gene is TRBV3-1 (or the pseudogene TRBV3-2), the J gene TRBJ1-2; 9 bases are a match to TRBD1. The junction had 1 base not matched to a gene; V was cut back by 4 bases and J by 1 base. Germline CDR1 is LGHDT and CDR2 is YNNKEL (reference sequence). This CDR3 comprises 14 residues. In nucleotides, the CDR3 is TGTGCCAGCAGCCGGACAGGGGTTAACTATGGCTACACCTTC. Protein: CASSRTGVNYGYTF.

The chain is built from TRBV5-4 and TRBJ2-5; D unresolved. The CDR3 contains 16 residues. Germline V gene lookup returns CDR1 SGHNT and CDR2 YYREEE (reference sequence). Trimming pared 0 bases from V and 1 base from J, leaving 13 bases between. CDR3 in amino acids: CASSLGPVNPQETQYF. CDR3 sequence (DNA): TGTGCCAGCAGCTTGGGACCCGTAAACCCCCAAGAGACCCAGTACTTC. Full variable domain (rest looked up from reference TRBV5-4 and TRBJ2-5): ETGVTQSPTHLIKTRGQQVTLRCSSQSGHNTVSWYQQALGQGPQFIFQYYREEENGRGNFPPRFSGLQFPNYSSELNVNALELDDSALYLCASSLGPVNPQETQYFGPGTRLLVL.

The chain uses TRBV5-1 and TRBJ2-3; D not resolved. Germline CDR1 is SGHRS and CDR2 is YFSETQ. The CDR3 contains 13 residues. Trimming shortened V by 5 bases and J by 6 bases, and 13 bases separated the two germline ends. CDR3 nucleotides: TGCGCCAGCAGTCCCGTAGCTTCCGATACGCAGTATTTT. Protein sequence: CASSPVASDTQYF.

V gene TRBV5-1 combines with J gene TRBJ2-7; the match to TRBD2 covers 8 bases. Germline CDR1 reads SGHRS; CDR2 reads YFSETQ. V lost 4 bases and J lost 7; bases outside the gene matches: 10. The CDR3 totals 14 residues. CDR3 protein: CASSPSGSLLEQYF. The CDR3 bases are TGCGCCAGCAGCCCTAGCGGGTCCCTCTTGGAGCAGTACTTC. Drawing the rest from reference TRBV5-1 and TRBJ2-7, the complete variable domain is KAGVTQTPRYLIKTRGQQVTLSCSPISGHRSVSWYQQTPGQGLQFLFEYFSETQRNKGNFPGRFSGRQFSNSRSEMNVSTLELGDSALYLCASSPSGSLLEQYFGPGTRLTVT.

The chain joins TRBV7-2 to TRBJ2-1; TRBD2 matches 14 bases. Germline CDR1 reads SGHTA; CDR2 reads FQGNSA. V dropped 5 bases and J dropped 12; count of bases not matched to a gene: 9. This CDR3 has 15 residues. The CDR3 sequence: CASSLEGLAGVGQFF. CDR3 DNA: TGTGCCAGCAGCCTAGAGGGACTAGCGGGAGTCGGGCAGTTCTTC.

The chain links TRBV5-4 to TRBJ1-2; no reliable D call. CDR1 and CDR2 from the germline V gene are SGHNT and YYREEE (reference sequence). The CDR3 spans 17 residues. V was pared by 0 bases and J by 1 base, with 16 bases between. In nucleotides, the CDR3 is TGTGCCAGCAGCTTGGGGACCGCCAAAGCCCTTAACTATGGCTACACCTTC. Its translation is CASSLGTAKALNYGYTF.

The chain has TRBV23-1 and TRBJ2-3, with D hard to call. TRBV23-1 qualifies as an ORF whose function is uncertain. The ends were cut back, 3 bases at V and 0 bases at J, with 22 bases in the middle. There are 19 residues in the CDR3. CDR3 sequence (DNA): TGCGCCAGCAGTCAGCCCCGATGTAGCTGGTCCTTAAGCACAGATACGCAGTATTTT. This sequence encodes CASSQPRCSWSLSTDTQYF.

V is TRBV27 and J is TRBJ2-7; 9 bases fit TRBD1. J was trimmed by 3 bases and V by 4 bases; bases with no gene match: 4. Germline V gene data show CDR1 as MNHEY and CDR2 as SMNVEV (reference sequence). This CDR3 has 14 amino acids. CDR3 region: CASSWGQGVYEQYF. CDR3 sequence (DNA): TGTGCCAGCAGTTGGGGACAGGGCGTCTACGAGCAGTACTTC.

This clone appeared once. This chain uses TRBV11-2 with TRBJ1-3; D gene uncertain. Germline V gives CDR1 SGHAT, CDR2 FQNNGV. Trimming removed 7 bases from V and 0 bases from J, with 16 bases in between. The CDR3 is 16 residues long. CDR3 sequence: CASIDPRRGSGNTIYF. CDR3 nucleotide sequence: TGTGCCAGCATCGACCCCCGCCGAGGCTCTGGAAACACCATATATTTT. The whole variable domain, remainder taken from reference TRBV11-2 and TRBJ1-3, is EAGVAQSPRYKIIEKRQSVAFWCNPISGHATLYWYQQILGQGPKLLIQFQNNGVVDDSQLPKDRFSAERLKGVDSTLKIQPAKLEDSAVYLCASIDPRRGSGNTIYFGEGSWLTVV.

The chain has TRBV7-8 and TRBJ1-1; tentative D call: TRBD1 (5 bases). This CDR3 comprises 14 residues. Trimming took off 7 bases at V and 5 bases at J, with 17 bases between the two ends. Germline V gene sequence: CDR1 SGHVS, CDR2 FQNEAQ. DNA of the CDR3: TGTGCCAGCACCAGGTCTGGGGGACGGACTGAAGCTTTCTTT. The encoded protein is CASTRSGGRTEAFF. The full variable domain, its missing parts supplied by reference TRBV7-8 and TRBJ1-1, is GAGVSQSPRYKVAKRGQDVALRCDPISGHVSLFWYQQALGQGPEFLTYFQNEAQLDKSGLPSDRFFAERPEGSVSTLKIQRTQQEDSAVYLCASTRSGGRTEAFFGQGTRLTVV.

The genes are TRBV28 and TRBJ1-1; unclear D gene. The CDR3 is 13 amino acids. Germline V gene lookup returns CDR1 MDHEN and CDR2 SYDVKM. The ends were cut back, 7 bases at V and 1 base at J, with 10 bases in the middle. CDR3 sequence (DNA): TGTGCCAGCACTAACAACCAGAACACTGAAGCTTTCTTT. Its protein product is CASTNNQNTEAFF.

This rearrangement joins TRBV28 to TRBJ2-7, with TRBD1 identical over 7 bases. Per the germline V gene, CDR1 is MDHEN and CDR2 is SYDVKM. The junction had 13 bases not matched to a gene; V was cut back by 7 bases and J by 4 bases. The CDR3 is 15 amino acids. The CDR3 DNA sequence: TGTGCCAGCACCACCCCGAGCAGGGGGTTGTACGAGCAGTACTTC. Translation: CASTTPSRGLYEQYF.

The rearrangement links TRBV5-1 to TRBJ2-7; TRBD1 aligns across 11 bases. The J segment lost 7 bases and the V segment lost 5 bases, leaving 8 bases of the junction unmatched. This CDR3 contains 14 residues. CDR1 SGHRS and CDR2 YFSETQ come from the germline V gene. CDR3 sequence: CASRTDRGHGEQYF. CDR3 DNA sequence: TGCGCCAGCAGGACGGACAGGGGGCACGGGGAGCAGTACTTC. Together with reference TRBV5-1 and TRBJ2-7, the CDR3 gives the full variable domain: KAGVTQTPRYLIKTRGQQVTLSCSPISGHRSVSWYQQTPGQGLQFLFEYFSETQRNKGNFPGRFSGRQFSNSRSEMNVSTLELGDSALYLCASRTDRGHGEQYFGPGTRLTVT.

This clone was detected a few times. The chain carries TRBV7-2 and TRBJ1-4; a weak D match, TRBD1 (5 bases). Trimming took off 4 bases at V and 7 bases at J, with 13 bases between the two ends. Germline V gene sequence: CDR1 SGHTA, CDR2 FQGNSA. This CDR3 spans 14 amino acids. This CDR3 reads CASSSGTRGEKLFF. For the CDR3, the DNA is TGTGCCAGCAGCTCGGGGACGAGGGGTGAAAAACTGTTTTTT.

This rearrangement joins TRBV7-2 to TRBJ1-5; D is unclear. The germline V gene encodes CDR1 SGHTA and CDR2 FQGNSA. CDR3 size: 15 residues. V lost 1 base to trimming and J lost 6 bases, with 13 bases between them. CDR3 in amino acids: CASSLDGSWGQPQHF. The CDR3 coding sequence is TGTGCCAGCAGCTTAGACGGCTCCTGGGGTCAGCCCCAGCATTTT.